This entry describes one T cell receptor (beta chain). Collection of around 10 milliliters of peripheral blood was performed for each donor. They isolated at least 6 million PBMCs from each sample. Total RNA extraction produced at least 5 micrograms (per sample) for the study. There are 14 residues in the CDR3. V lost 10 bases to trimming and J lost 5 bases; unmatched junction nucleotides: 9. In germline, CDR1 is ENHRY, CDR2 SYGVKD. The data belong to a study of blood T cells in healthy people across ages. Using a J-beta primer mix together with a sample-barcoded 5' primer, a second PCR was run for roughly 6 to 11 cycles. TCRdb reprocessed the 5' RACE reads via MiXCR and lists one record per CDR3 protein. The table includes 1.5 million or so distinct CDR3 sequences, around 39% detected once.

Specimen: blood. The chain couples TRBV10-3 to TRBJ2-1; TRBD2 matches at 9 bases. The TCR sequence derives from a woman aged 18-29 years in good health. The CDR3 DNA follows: TGTGCCACACAGAAGCGGGGGGATGACAATGAGCAGTTCTTC. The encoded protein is CATQKRGDDNEQFF.